The 17 T cell receptor beta chains given below trace back to one sample, sequenced in a study of blood T cell repertoires in COVID-19. Profiling relied on immunoSEQ multiplex PCR, and the TCRdb table lists in-frame clones only, not all of them. The sample has around 270,000 clones; roughly 84% are singletons. Sequencing was performed on peripheral blood. The receptors were sampled from a woman aged 40 to 49 who had recovered from COVID-19.

This clone was seen more than once but under ten times. The gene calls are TRBV4-1 and TRBJ2-2; 9 nucleotides match TRBD1. Germline lookup yields CDR1 MGHRA and CDR2 YSYEKL. The J segment lost 0 bases and the V segment lost 8 bases, leaving 4 bases of the junction unmatched. The CDR3 sequence is 15 residues long. CDR3 bases: TGCGCCAGCGCCAGACAGGGGGCGAACACCGGGGAGCTGTTTTTT. Its protein is CASARQGANTGELFF.

In its sample, this clone was seen once. V gene TRBV7-9 combines with J gene TRBJ2-3; TRBD2 is a possible D gene (5 bases). This CDR3 has 13 amino acids. Trimming cost V 1 base and J 14 bases, with 16 bases left between them. Looked up from germline, CDR1 is SEHNR and CDR2 is FQNEAQ (reference sequence). In DNA, the CDR3 is TGTGCCAGCAGCTTAGGTGGACTCCTTCCTTGGTATTTT. It encodes CASSLGGLLPWYF.

The gene calls are TRBV5-6 and TRBJ1-4; D unresolved. The CDR3 is 14 residues long. Trimming took off 4 bases at V and 11 bases at J, with 18 bases between the two ends. Germline V gives CDR1 SGHDT, CDR2 YYEEEE. CDR3 in DNA: TGTGCCAGCAGCCGCCGAGGGAGATTGGGGAAACTGTTTTTT. It encodes CASSRRGRLGKLFF.

The CDR3 loop reads CASSPQRGAYNEQFF. CDR3 DNA sequence: TGTGCCAGCAGTCCCCAGCGGGGGGCCTACAATGAGCAGTTCTTC. The chain couples TRBV28 to TRBJ2-1, with 9 bases identical to TRBD2. V lost 5 bases and J lost 2; bases outside the gene matches: 4. Germline-derived CDR1 and CDR2 are MDHEN and SYDVKM. This CDR3 is 15 amino acids long.

V usage is TRBV6-5 and J usage is TRBJ2-5; 8 bases line up with TRBD2. V shed 5 bases and J 7 bases; nucleotides not matched to a gene: 6. In germline, CDR1 is MNHEY, CDR2 SVGAGI. The CDR3 is 13 amino acids. DNA of the CDR3: TGTGCCAGCAGTCCGGGGGGGTTCGGGACCCAGTACTTC. This encodes CASSPGGFGTQYF.

This rearrangement joins TRBV7-9 to TRBJ2-3; tentative D call: TRBD2 (5 bases). Germline V gene sequence: CDR1 SEHNR, CDR2 FQNEAQ (reference sequence). The CDR3 covers 14 residues. V lost 8 bases and J lost 2, with 14 bases in between. The CDR3 region is CASEDSPHTDTQYF. CDR3 nucleotide sequence: TGTGCCAGCGAGGACTCTCCCCACACAGATACGCAGTATTTT.

This clone was observed a few times. The chain recombines TRBV28 with TRBJ1-5, with 8 bases matching TRBD1. Germline CDR1 and CDR2: MDHEN and SYDVKM. The CDR3 totals 14 residues. Germline trimming cut 3 bases from V and 7 bases from J; bases unmatched to any gene: 5. The CDR3 nucleotides read TGTGCCAGCAGTTTTACGACAGGGGAGCAGCCCCAGCATTTT. The encoded protein is CASSFTTGEQPQHF. Variable domain in full (rest from reference TRBV28 and TRBJ1-5): DVKVTQSSRYLVKRTGEKVFLECVQDMDHENMFWYRQDPGLGLRLIYFSYDVKMKEKGDIPEGYSVSREKKERFSLILESASTNQTSMYLCASSFTTGEQPQHFGDGTRLSIL.

CDR3 residues: CASSQGALQPQHF. In DNA form, the CDR3 reads TGTGCCAGTAGTCAGGGGGCGCTTCAGCCCCAGCATTTT. The chain recombines TRBV19 with TRBJ1-5; 8 nucleotides match TRBD1. The CDR3 runs 13 residues. Germline CDR1 is LNHDA and CDR2 is SQIVND (reference sequence). V lost 5 bases to trimming and J lost 6 bases; unmatched junction nucleotides: 3.

The V call is TRBV29-1, the J call TRBJ2-3; the D is unclear. V gave up 4 bases and J gave up 0 bases, with 5 bases separating them. Germline values: CDR1 SQVTM, CDR2 ANQGSEA. The CDR3 contains 12 residues. The CDR3 region is CSVAQSTDTQYF. CDR3 nucleotide sequence: TGCAGCGTTGCACAGAGCACAGATACGCAGTATTTT.

The CDR3 sequence: CASSFLYRGKMNTEAFF. CDR3 sequence (DNA): TGTGCCAGCAGCTTTCTCTACAGGGGGAAGATGAACACTGAAGCTTTCTTT. The V call is TRBV5-4, the J call TRBJ1-1; 8 bases match TRBD1. V was clipped by 2 bases and J by 0 bases; unmatched bases: 9. Per the germline V gene, CDR1 is SGHNT and CDR2 is YYREEE (reference sequence). There are 17 residues in the CDR3. The full variable domain, in which reference TRBV5-4 and TRBJ1-1 provide the parts outside the CDR3, is ETGVTQSPTHLIKTRGQQVTLRCSSQSGHNTVSWYQQALGQGPQFIFQYYREEENGRGNFPPRFSGLQFPNYSSELNVNALELDDSALYLCASSFLYRGKMNTEAFFGQGTRLTVV.

The chain has TRBV24-1 and TRBJ1-1, with 12 bases aligning to TRBD1. The CDR3 length is 21 residues. Trimming removed 6 bases from V and 0 bases from J; junction bases left unmatched: 19. CDR1 and CDR2 from the germline V gene are KGHDR and SFDVKD. The DNA for the CDR3 is TGTGCCACCAGTTTTGACCGCGGGACAGGGGGCGTTCGTGGCATGAACACTGAAGCTTTCTTT. Its translation is CATSFDRGTGGVRGMNTEAFF.

The V gene is TRBV5-6, the J gene TRBJ2-1, with 9 bases matching TRBD1. This CDR3 spans 15 amino acids. After removal of 4 bases from V and 5 bases from J, the junction contained 7 bases not matched to a gene. Germline CDR1 SGHDT, CDR2 YYEEEE. CDR3 protein: CASSISTGGHNEQFF. CDR3 sequence (DNA): TGTGCCAGCAGCATATCGACAGGGGGACACAATGAGCAGTTCTTC.

V usage is TRBV7-9 and J usage is TRBJ1-2; 7 positions match TRBD1. Trimming at V came to 5 bases and at J to 2 bases, leaving 5 bases not matched to a gene. Germline V gene data show CDR1 as SEHNR and CDR2 as FQNEAQ (reference sequence). There are 14 residues in the CDR3. CDR3 bases: TGTGCCAGCAGCCCCTCGACAGGGAACTATGGCTACACCTTC. Amino acid sequence: CASSPSTGNYGYTF.

The V and J genes are TRBV7-2 and TRBJ1-2; D is undetermined. This CDR3 spans 14 amino acids. In germline, CDR1 is SGHTA, CDR2 FQGNSA. V lost 2 bases, J lost 8 bases, and 15 bases lay in between. As DNA, the CDR3 is TGTGCCAGCAGCTTAAGTTCCGGGAATAGGGGCTACACCTTC. Translation gives CASSLSSGNRGYTF.

The rearrangement joins TRBV2 to TRBJ2-2; TRBD2 matches 7 bases. Looked up from germline, CDR1 is SNHLY and CDR2 is FYNNEI. Unmatched junction bases numbered 3, after V lost 4 bases and J lost 4 bases. The CDR3 has 14 amino acids. As DNA, the CDR3 is TGTGCCAGCAGTGGAGGGAGGGTCACCGGGGAGCTGTTTTTT. This translates into CASSGGRVTGELFF.

The sample holds many counts of this clone. The chain has TRBV27 and TRBJ2-7; 12 bases align to TRBD2. The J segment lost 5 bases and the V segment lost 4 bases, leaving 6 bases of the junction unmatched. This CDR3 has 15 residues. Germline V gives CDR1 MNHEY, CDR2 SMNVEV (reference sequence). The CDR3 region has the DNA TGTGCCAGCAGTTGGAGGGCTAGCGGGGGGGACGAGCAGTACTTC. It encodes CASSWRASGGDEQYF.

The rearrangement uses TRBV4-1 and TRBJ2-7, with D tentatively TRBD1 (6 bases). Trimming left V 4 bases short and J 0 bases short, with 22 bases between. The CDR3 is made up of 18 amino acids. Germline loops: CDR1 MGHRA, CDR2 YSYEKL. CDR3 protein: CASSLRNIGQSSSYEQYF. In DNA form, the CDR3 reads TGCGCCAGCAGCCTAAGAAACATCGGACAGTCTAGCTCCTACGAGCAGTACTTC.